Sequencing of this TCR beta chain was carried out in a study of OX40 agonist ivuxolimab in advanced cancers. For the wider study: Ivuxolimab was a fully human IgG2 agonistic monoclonal antibody targeting the costimulatory receptor OX40 (CD134). Intravenous ivuxolimab was administered to patients every 2 weeks at six dose levels: 0.01, 0.1, 0.3, 1.5, 3 and 10 mg/kg. Of the approximately 54 dose-escalation patients, hepatocellular carcinoma was present in around 19, melanoma in approximately 15, renal cell carcinoma in 9 and head and neck cancer in 9. The dose-escalation cohort was approximately 83% male with a mean age of roughly 60 years, ranging from roughly 23 to 85. Prior anti-PD-1, anti-PD-L1 or anti-CTLA-4 therapy was permitted, and approximately 39% of dose-escalation patients had received checkpoint inhibitors. Partial responses were achieved by three dose-escalation patients, of whom one had hepatocellular carcinoma and two had cutaneous melanoma. Peripheral TCRbeta sequencing aimed to test whether ivuxolimab altered TCR sequence diversity and caused clonal T-cell expansion. The monotherapy dose-escalation portion (N of about 50 patients) of the phase I ivuxolimab trial is reported in the paper.

Genomic DNA was isolated from the sorted cells so that the TCRbeta CDR3 region could be sequenced. TCRbeta CDR3 regions were sequenced using the immunoSEQ Assay. TCRdb carries this immuneACCESS record with in-frame sequences only. Its versions omit some clonotypes, under half of them owing to an unresolved V gene in the studies checked, with the rest unexplained. Present in this sample are about 25,000 clones, about 86% of which were seen just once. The ten largest clones add up to around 15% of the sample. As to this clone: This receptor's antigen is unknown. No base qualities exist here, and no much larger clone lies one base off it.

The germline V gene yields SGHDN for CDR1 and FVKESK for CDR2. V ends up 3 bases short and J 4 bases short, with an unmatched junction base count of 17. The CDR3 runs 20 residues from the cysteine to the phenylalanine. Solely the CDR3 DNA is kept, with 60 bases framed from the first base. General findings and caveats noted by the study authors: The antigen specificity of the peripheral T cells that underwent clonal expansion was not determined. In the 0.1-3.0 mg/kg groups, partial responders were among the patients with the lowest normalized peripheral clonal expansion, particularly in CD8+ T cells. Clonal expansion of both CD4+ and CD8+ blood T cells was observed from baseline to week 6 at doses 0.1 to 3.0 mg/kg. Low levels of normalized T-cell clonal expansion were also seen in some patients who did not respond. On average, CD8+ T cells showed more expanded clones than CD4+ T cells after ivuxolimab.

The trial excluded patients who had a history of autoimmune disease or were on systemic immunosuppression. In every dose cohort, peripheral blood was drawn for TCR sequencing at baseline, cycle 4 day 1, and cycle 7 day 1. The samples were drawn from a first-in-human, open-label, multicenter phase I dose-escalation trial of ivuxolimab. Adults with locally advanced or metastatic head and neck squamous cell, hepatocellular, melanoma or renal cell carcinoma were enrolled in the trial. CD4+ and CD8+ T cells were sorted separately from peripheral blood before TCR sequencing. The rearrangement joined TRBV14 to TRBJ2-6; TRBD1 fits 8 bases in the junction. The sample here was CD4+ or CD8+ T cells sorted from blood, taken in a trial of the OX40 agonist ivuxolimab. This receptor was taken from an adult with an advanced solid tumor such as melanoma, head and neck, liver or kidney cancer. The CDR3 protein: CASSQSTTGQGATGANVLTF. The DNA sequence follows: TGTGCCAGCAGCCAGTCTACCACCGGACAGGGCGCTACCGGGGCCAACGTCCTGACTTTC.